The 23 T cell receptor beta chains reported below all come from one sample, sequenced in a study of blood T cell repertoires in COVID-19. TCRdb's table, derived via immunoSEQ multiplex PCR, lists solely in-frame clones and lacks some. This table has approximately 210,000 clones, 65% to 85% appearing once. The source material was PBMCs or T cells enriched from blood (not recorded which). These TCRs come from a man under 40 with acute COVID-19.

This chain connects TRBV11-2 to TRBJ1-4; 7 nucleotides agree with TRBD1. There are 15 residues in the CDR3. Losses at the gene ends were 0 bases for V and 8 bases for J; bases not matched to a gene: 6. Germline CDR1 reads SGHAT; CDR2 reads FQNNGV. Here the CDR3 DNA reads TGTGCCAGCAGCTTAGATCGACAGGGAGGCGAAAAACTGTTTTTT. It yields the protein CASSLDRQGGEKLFF.

The gene calls are TRBV5-4 and TRBJ2-1; 10 bases line up with TRBD2. This CDR3 region has 15 residues. V was pared by 4 bases and J by 6 bases, with 7 bases of the junction left unmatched. Looked up from germline, CDR1 is SGHNT and CDR2 is YYREEE (reference sequence). CDR3 bases: TGTGCCAGCAGCCCGGAACTAGCGGGAAGCAATGAGCAGTTCTTC. Translation gives CASSPELAGSNEQFF.

This sequence joins TRBV30 and TRBJ2-2, with TRBD1 matching over 9 bases. Germline V gene sequence: CDR1 GTSNPN, CDR2 SVGIG (reference sequence). The CDR3 spans 15 residues. Unmatched junction bases numbered 2, after V lost 0 bases and J lost 3 bases. The CDR3 spells CAWSVRDRDTGELFF. The CDR3 DNA reads as TGTGCCTGGAGTGTACGGGACAGGGACACCGGGGAGCTGTTTTTT.

The chain employs TRBV5-4 and TRBJ2-2; TRBD2 is a possible D gene (5 bases). Trimming took off 4 bases at V and 4 bases at J, with 14 bases between the two ends. The germline gives CDR1 SGHNT, CDR2 YYREEE (reference sequence). CDR3 length equals 15 residues. CDR3 protein: CASSNGLPGTGELFF. The CDR3 coding sequence is TGTGCCAGCAGCAACGGACTCCCGGGCACCGGGGAGCTGTTTTTT.

This chain joins TRBV24-1 and TRBJ1-2; D gene ambiguous. V lost 5 bases, J lost 2 bases, and 11 bases lay in between. CDR1 is KGHDR and CDR2 is SFDVKD in the germline V gene. The CDR3 has 14 residues. CDR3 nucleotides: TGTGCCACCAGTGGTTCAGCGGAGAACTATGGCTACACCTTC. Its protein is CATSGSAENYGYTF.

V usage is TRBV6-5 and J usage is TRBJ2-5, with TRBD2 matching over 13 bases. CDR1 and CDR2 (germline): MNHEY, SVGAGI. The CDR3 totals 14 residues. The V and J ends lost 8 bases and 6 bases, in that order; junction bases with no gene match: 6. The CDR3 DNA follows: TGTGCCAGCCGTCCGGGACTAGCGGGGCAGACCCAGTACTTC. Amino acids: CASRPGLAGQTQYF.

V is TRBV19 and J is TRBJ2-3, with no clear D. Germline lookup yields CDR1 LNHDA and CDR2 SQIVND (reference sequence). The V and J ends lost 9 bases and 1 base respectively, with 11 bases between them. This CDR3 region has 13 residues. In nucleotides, the CDR3 is TGTGCCAGCACCAACCGGGGCACAGATACGCAGTATTTT. This translates into CASTNRGTDTQYF.

To note about this clone: This specimen includes other DNA sequences encoding the same CDR3. The chain has TRBV6-1 and TRBJ2-7; TRBD1 aligns across 7 bases. The germline gives CDR1 MNHNS, CDR2 SASEGT. The V segment lost 0 bases and the J segment 4 bases; nucleotides outside the gene matches: 3. This CDR3 comprises 14 residues. The CDR3 DNA reads as TGTGCCAGCAGTGAAGCGGGGACAGAGTACGAGCAGTACTTC. Protein product: CASSEAGTEYEQYF.

This clone showed up just a few times. For the CDR3, the DNA is TGTGCCAGCAGCTTGGACAGTATTAATTCACCCCTCCACTTT. Amino acid sequence: CASSLDSINSPLHF. J is TRBJ1-6 and V is TRBV5-4; the D is unclear. CDR3 size: 14 residues. Between the trimmed V and J ends, which lost 0 bases and 6 bases, there was a span of 7 bases. In germline, CDR1 is SGHNT, CDR2 YYREEE (reference sequence).

In its sample, this clone was seen a few times. The same CDR3 arises from other DNA sequences in this sample as well. This chain connects TRBV6-4 to TRBJ2-3, with TRBD2 matching 11 bases. Per the germline V gene, CDR1 is MRHNA and CDR2 is SNTAGT. CDR3 length: 15 residues. Trimming took 0 bases from V and 6 from J; bases not matched to a gene: 2. CDR3 region: CASSDSSGGADTQYF. For the CDR3, the DNA is TGTGCCAGCAGTGACTCTAGCGGGGGGGCCGATACGCAGTATTTT.

The chain couples TRBV16 to TRBJ1-6, with D unclear. Germline V gives CDR1 KGHSY, CDR2 FQNENV. Trimming cost V 4 bases and J 8 bases, with 15 bases left between them. There are 15 residues in the CDR3. CDR3 protein: CASSPRPQDDSPLHF. Written as DNA, the CDR3 is TGTGCCAGCAGCCCACGTCCCCAGGATGATTCACCCCTCCACTTT.

This clone has only a few counts. This rearrangement joins TRBV21-1 to TRBJ1-1; TRBD1, the table's D call, was not compared with the DNA. TRBV21-1 is termed a pseudogene. The CDR3 covers 14 residues. The CDR3 loop is CASSKISSGNEAFF. DNA for the CDR3: TGTGCCAGCAGCAAAATTTCGTCAGGGAACGAAGCTTTCTTT.

The chain uses TRBV6-6 and TRBJ2-1; TRBD2 might be the D (5 bases). Trimming removed 0 bases at V and 4 bases at J, with 7 bases between. The CDR3 has 14 amino acids. The germline V gene has CDR1 MNHNY and CDR2 SVGAGI (reference sequence). The CDR3 protein is CASSYSRVYNEQFF. The CDR3 DNA reads TGTGCCAGCAGTTACTCGCGGGTTTACAATGAGCAGTTCTTC.

This chain connects TRBV29-1 to TRBJ2-5; the D is unclear. Trimming removed 8 bases from V and 3 bases from J, with 13 bases in between. Germline CDR1 and CDR2: SQVTM and ANQGSEA. The CDR3 runs to 12 residues. The CDR3 coding sequence is TGCAGCCTCGAGGCAGCCGAAGAGACCCAGTACTTC. Its translation is CSLEAAEETQYF.

This clone appeared a single time. This same CDR3 is encoded by further DNA sequences in the sample. The chain couples TRBV6-6 to TRBJ1-5; unclear D gene. The V end lost 0 bases, the J end lost 1 base, and 4 bases lay between the germline ends. The CDR3 has 14 residues. From germline, CDR1 is MNHNY and CDR2 SVGAGI (reference sequence). The CDR3 region is CASSYSESNQPQHF. In nucleotides, the CDR3 is TGTGCCAGCAGTTACTCAGAGAGCAATCAGCCCCAGCATTTT.

The chain is built from TRBV6-5 and TRBJ2-2; TRBD1 might be the D (5 bases). The V gene lost 11 bases and the J gene lost 5 bases, with 9 bases spanning the gap. Germline CDR1 reads MNHEY; CDR2 reads SVGAGI. CDR3 length: 11 residues. The CDR3 region is CACKGTGELFF. CDR3 nucleotides: TGTGCCTGCAAGGGGACCGGGGAGCTGTTTTTT.

The chain couples TRBV10-2 to TRBJ1-2; possible D gene TRBD1, 6 bases. With 5 bases removed from V and 5 bases from J, the gap between germline ends came to 12 bases. The CDR3 is 13 residues long. CDR1 is WSHSY and CDR2 is SAAADI in the germline V gene. CDR3 sequence reads: CASSLETGYGYTF. The DNA of the CDR3 is TGCGCCAGCAGTCTCGAGACAGGATATGGCTACACCTTC.

The V gene is TRBV29-1, the J gene TRBJ2-3; the match to TRBD1 covers 7 bases. The CDR3 runs to 13 residues. The trim removed 5 bases at V and 2 bases at J, leaving 4 bases unmatched. Germline CDR1 is SQVTM and CDR2 is ANQGSEA. DNA for the CDR3: TGCAGCGTTAGACAGGGCCCCACAGATACGCAGTATTTT. Protein sequence: CSVRQGPTDTQYF.

The rearrangement uses TRBV10-3 and TRBJ2-2; 8 bases are shared with TRBD2. V lost 6 bases and J lost 4; bases outside the gene matches: 10. CDR1 ENHRY and CDR2 SYGVKD come from the germline V gene. CDR3 size: 16 residues. CDR3 coding DNA: TGTGCCATCAGAGCCACGGGGGGGGCGCCCACCGGGGAGCTGTTTTTT. It encodes CAIRATGGAPTGELFF.

The J gene is TRBJ1-1, the V gene TRBV19; no reliable D call. This CDR3 contains 11 residues. The V and J ends lost 3 bases and 6 bases respectively, with 5 bases between them. The germline gives CDR1 LNHDA, CDR2 SQIVND (reference sequence). The CDR3 coding sequence is TGTGCCAGTAGTATTCTAGCTGAAGCTTTCTTT. It is translated as CASSILAEAFF.

The chain uses TRBV7-6 and TRBJ1-5, with D unresolved. This CDR3 contains 16 residues. Germline V gene lookup returns CDR1 SGHVS and CDR2 FNYEAQ. The germline V and J ends were trimmed by 5 bases and 0 bases, with 14 bases remaining between them. The CDR3 coding sequence is TGTGCCAGCAGCCCAAGGAGGGTTGGTAGCAATCAGCCCCAGCATTTT. Translating gives CASSPRRVGSNQPQHF.

The rearrangement links TRBV13 to TRBJ2-5, with D possibly being TRBD2 (6 bases). The CDR3 loop spans 12 amino acids. Germline assignment: CDR1 PRHDT and CDR2 FYEKMQ (reference sequence). Trimming pared 2 bases from V and 5 bases from J, leaving 6 bases between. In DNA form, the CDR3 reads TGTGCCAGCAGCTTACGGGAGGAGACCCAGTACTTC. The encoded protein is CASSLREETQYF. Full variable domain (missing parts from reference TRBV13 and TRBJ2-5): AAGVIQSPRHLIKEKRETATLKCYPIPRHDTVYWYQQGPGQDPQFLISFYEKMQSDKGSIPDRFSAQQFSDYHSELNMSSLELGDSALYFCASSLREETQYFGPGTRLLVL.

The CDR3 sequence is CASTPSGGKDTQYF. CDR3 sequence (DNA): TGTGCCAGCACGCCTAGCGGGGGGAAAGATACGCAGTATTTT. The rearrangement uses TRBV2 and TRBJ2-3, with 11 bases matching TRBD2. The germline V gene has CDR1 SNHLY and CDR2 FYNNEI. This CDR3 has 14 residues. The junction had 5 bases not matched to a gene; V was cut back by 7 bases and J by 5 bases. Using reference TRBV2 and TRBJ2-3 for the parts outside the CDR3, the full variable domain is EPEVTQTPSHQVTQMGQEVILRCVPISNHLYFYWYRQILGQKVEFLVSFYNNEISEKSEIFDDQFSVERPDGSNFTLKIRSTKLEDSAMYFCASTPSGGKDTQYFGPGTRLTVL.